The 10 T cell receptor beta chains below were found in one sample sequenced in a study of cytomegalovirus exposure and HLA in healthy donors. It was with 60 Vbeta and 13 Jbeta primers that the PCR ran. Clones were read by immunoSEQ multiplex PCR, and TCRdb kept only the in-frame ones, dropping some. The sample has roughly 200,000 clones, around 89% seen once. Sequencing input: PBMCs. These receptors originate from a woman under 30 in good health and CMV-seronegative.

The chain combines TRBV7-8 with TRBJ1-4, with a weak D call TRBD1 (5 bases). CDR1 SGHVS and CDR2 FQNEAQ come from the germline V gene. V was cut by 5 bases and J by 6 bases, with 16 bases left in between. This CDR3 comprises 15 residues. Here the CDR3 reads CASSGAGLLDEKLFF. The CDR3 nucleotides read TGTGCCAGCAGCGGAGCAGGGTTATTAGATGAAAAACTGTTTTTT. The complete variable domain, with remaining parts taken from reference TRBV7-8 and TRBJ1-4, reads GAGVSQSPRYKVAKRGQDVALRCDPISGHVSLFWYQQALGQGPEFLTYFQNEAQLDKSGLPSDRFFAERPEGSVSTLKIQRTQQEDSAVYLCASSGAGLLDEKLFFGSGTQLSVL.

CDR3 sequence: CASSFGGFTEAFF. The CDR3 DNA follows: TGTGCCAGCAGTTTCGGGGGTTTCACTGAAGCTTTCTTT. The chain recombines TRBV7-9 with TRBJ1-1; D is perhaps TRBD1 (5 bases). The germline V gene encodes CDR1 SEHNR and CDR2 FQNEAQ (reference sequence). The CDR3 extends over 13 amino acids. Trimming removed 6 bases at V and 4 bases at J, with 12 bases between.

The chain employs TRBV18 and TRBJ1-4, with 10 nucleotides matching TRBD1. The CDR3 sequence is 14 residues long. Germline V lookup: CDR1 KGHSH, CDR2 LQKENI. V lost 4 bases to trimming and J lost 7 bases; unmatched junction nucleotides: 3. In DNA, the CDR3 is TGTGCCAGCTCACGAGGGACAGGGGTTGAAAAACTGTTTTTT. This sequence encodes CASSRGTGVEKLFF.

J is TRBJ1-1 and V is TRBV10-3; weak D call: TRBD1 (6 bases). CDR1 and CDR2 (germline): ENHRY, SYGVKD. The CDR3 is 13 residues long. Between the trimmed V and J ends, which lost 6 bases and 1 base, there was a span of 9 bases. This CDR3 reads CAISGQQNTEAFF. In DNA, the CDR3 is TGTGCCATCAGCGGACAGCAGAACACTGAAGCTTTCTTT.

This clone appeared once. CDR3 sequence (DNA): TGTGCCAGCAGCTTAGACCCGGGACTTAGCACCATATATTTT. This gives the protein CASSLDPGLSTIYF. This sequence joins TRBV7-3 and TRBJ1-3; a possible D gene is TRBD1 (5 bases). Germline V gene lookup returns CDR1 SGHTA and CDR2 FQGTGA. Deletions cut 2 bases from V and 9 bases from J, with 14 bases between. This CDR3 contains 14 residues.

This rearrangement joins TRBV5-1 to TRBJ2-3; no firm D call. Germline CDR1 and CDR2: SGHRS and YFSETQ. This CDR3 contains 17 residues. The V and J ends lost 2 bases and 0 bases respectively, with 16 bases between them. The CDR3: CASSFGDSLLSTDTQYF. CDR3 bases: TGCGCCAGCAGCTTCGGTGATTCCCTCTTAAGCACAGATACGCAGTATTTT. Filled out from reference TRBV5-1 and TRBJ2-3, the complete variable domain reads KAGVTQTPRYLIKTRGQQVTLSCSPISGHRSVSWYQQTPGQGLQFLFEYFSETQRNKGNFPGRFSGRQFSNSRSEMNVSTLELGDSALYLCASSFGDSLLSTDTQYFGPGTRLTVL.

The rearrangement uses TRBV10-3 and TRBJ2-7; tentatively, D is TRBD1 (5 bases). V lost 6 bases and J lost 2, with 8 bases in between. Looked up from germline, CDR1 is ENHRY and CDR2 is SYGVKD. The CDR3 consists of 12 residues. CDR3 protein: CAISDRTYEQYF. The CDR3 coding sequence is TGTGCCATCAGCGACAGAACCTACGAGCAGTACTTC.

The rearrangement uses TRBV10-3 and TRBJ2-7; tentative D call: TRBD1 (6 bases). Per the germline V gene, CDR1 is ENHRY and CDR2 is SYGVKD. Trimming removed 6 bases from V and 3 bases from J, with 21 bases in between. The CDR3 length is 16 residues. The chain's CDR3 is CAISSTGQGNFYEQYF. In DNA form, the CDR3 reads TGTGCCATCAGCTCAACAGGGCAGGGAAATTTCTACGAGCAGTACTTC.

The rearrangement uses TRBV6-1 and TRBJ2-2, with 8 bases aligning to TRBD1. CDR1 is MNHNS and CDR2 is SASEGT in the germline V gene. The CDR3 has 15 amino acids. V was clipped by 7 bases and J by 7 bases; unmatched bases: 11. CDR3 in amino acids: CASMDGAGGIGELFF. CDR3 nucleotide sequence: TGTGCCAGCATGGACGGGGCAGGGGGCATCGGGGAGCTGTTTTTT.

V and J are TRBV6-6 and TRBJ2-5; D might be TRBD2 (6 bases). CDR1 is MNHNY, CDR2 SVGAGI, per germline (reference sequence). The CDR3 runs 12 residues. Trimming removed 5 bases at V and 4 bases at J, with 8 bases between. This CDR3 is CASSPGVETQYF. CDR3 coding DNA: TGTGCCAGCAGTCCGGGAGTAGAGACCCAGTACTTC.